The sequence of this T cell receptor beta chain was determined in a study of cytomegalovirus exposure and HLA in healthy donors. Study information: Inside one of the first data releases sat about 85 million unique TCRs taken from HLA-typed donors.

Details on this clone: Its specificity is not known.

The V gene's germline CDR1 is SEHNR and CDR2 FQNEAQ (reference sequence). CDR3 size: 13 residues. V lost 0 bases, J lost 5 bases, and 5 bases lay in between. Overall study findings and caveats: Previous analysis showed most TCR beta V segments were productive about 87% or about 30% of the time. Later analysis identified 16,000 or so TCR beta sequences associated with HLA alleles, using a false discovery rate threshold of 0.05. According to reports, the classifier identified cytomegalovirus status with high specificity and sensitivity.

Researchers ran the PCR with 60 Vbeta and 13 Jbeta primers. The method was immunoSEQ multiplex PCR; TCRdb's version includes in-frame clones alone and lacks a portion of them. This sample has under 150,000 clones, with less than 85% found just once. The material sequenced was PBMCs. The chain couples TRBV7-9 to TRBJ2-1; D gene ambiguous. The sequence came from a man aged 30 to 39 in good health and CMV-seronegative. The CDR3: CASSLAQNNEQFF. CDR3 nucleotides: TGTGCCAGCAGCTTAGCACAGAACAATGAGCAGTTCTTC.